One sample yielded the 26 T cell receptor beta chains listed below, sequenced in a study. TRBV12-4/TRBJ1-2 clonotypes were amplified with adaptor-ligated barcode primers. TCRdb itself ran the multiplex PCR reads through MiXCR, one entry per CDR3 protein. The sample has over 2,000 distinct CDR3 sequences, approximately 1% seen once. Treg sorting used a CD4+CD25+CD127-/low gate. Source material: tumor-infiltrating Tregs sorted from the breast tumor. These receptors came from a female donor with breast cancer.

Within the sample, this clonotype is medium-sized. The chain has TRBV12-3 or TRBV12-4 and TRBJ1-2; D is unresolved. The CDR3 is 11 residues long. Between the trimmed V and J ends, which lost 1 base and 14 bases, there was a span of 11 bases. CDR3 sequence: CASSLGRRRTF. The DNA of the CDR3 is TGTGCCAGCAGTTTAGGCCGGCGACGGACCTTC.

This clonotype is deemed medium-sized. This chain links TRBV12-3 or TRBV12-4 with TRBJ1-2; the D is unclear. V lost 7 bases, J lost 4 bases, and 10 bases lay in between. This CDR3 spans 12 amino acids. The CDR3 sequence: CASTADGYGYTF. The CDR3 bases are TGTGCCAGCACTGCTGATGGCTATGGCTACACCTTC.

By its share, this clonotype is medium-sized. The chain links TRBV12-3 or TRBV12-4 to TRBJ1-2; perhaps TRBD1 as D (5 bases). The CDR3 is made up of 14 amino acids. V gave up 4 bases and J gave up 7 bases, with 16 bases separating them. The CDR3 sequence: CASSSQATVLGYTF. The CDR3 nucleotides read TGTGCCAGCAGTTCACAGGCCACCGTTCTTGGCTACACCTTC.

This clonotype was observed many times. The chain employs TRBV12-3 or TRBV12-4 and TRBJ1-2; D is ambiguous. Deletions cut 7 bases from V and 1 base from J, with 16 bases between. The CDR3 consists of 15 residues. CDR3 region: CASMPGRTINYGYTF. The CDR3 DNA reads TGTGCCAGCATGCCAGGACGTACAATTAACTATGGCTACACCTTC.

By sample fraction, this clonotype is medium-sized (0.01 to 0.1%). This chain links TRBV12-3 or TRBV12-4 with TRBJ1-2; no reliable D call. The length of the CDR3 is 12 residues. Between the trimmed V and J ends, which lost 1 base and 8 bases, there was a span of 8 bases. This chain's CDR3 is CASSLGGIGYTF. The CDR3 DNA follows: TGTGCCAGCAGTTTAGGAGGGATCGGCTACACCTTC.

Sample share makes this clonotype medium-sized. The genes are TRBV12-3 or TRBV12-4 and TRBJ1-2; 10 positions agree with TRBD1. The J segment lost 4 bases and the V segment lost 5 bases, leaving 10 bases of the junction unmatched. The CDR3 sequence is 16 residues long. For the CDR3, the DNA is TGTGCCAGCAGTCCAGCCGCCGGGACAGGGGCCTATGGCTACACCTTC. It codes for CASSPAAGTGAYGYTF.

By sample share, this clonotype is large. The DNA for the CDR3 is TGTGCCAGCAGCCGGGCCAGCTATGGCTACACCTTC. Translated, it gives CASSRASYGYTF. The chain is built from TRBV12-3 or TRBV12-4 and TRBJ1-2; no definite D call. V was trimmed by 6 bases and J by 4 bases, leaving 9 bases between them. CDR3 length: 12 residues.

Sample share makes this clonotype large. CDR3 sequence (DNA): TGTGCCAGCAGTTTAGCGCTAAATAGCGCCCCGCGCTACACCTTC. Protein: CASSLALNSAPRYTF. The V call is TRBV12-3 or TRBV12-4, the J call TRBJ1-2; D is unclear. V was trimmed by 0 bases and J by 9 bases, leaving 17 bases between them. The CDR3 covers 15 residues.

This chain connects TRBV12-3 or TRBV12-4 to TRBJ1-2; a weak D match, TRBD1 (5 bases). This CDR3 is 12 amino acids long. The V end was cut by 4 bases, the J end by 2 bases, with 5 bases between. CDR3 sequence: CASSYRNYGYTF. The CDR3 nucleotides are TGTGCCAGCAGTTACAGGAACTATGGCTACACCTTC.

Sample share makes this clonotype medium-sized (0.01 to 0.1%). CDR3 nucleotides: TGTGCCAGCAGCCCACGGGCGGGTACTAACTATGGCTACACCTTC. This translates into CASSPRAGTNYGYTF. V is TRBV12-3 or TRBV12-4 and J is TRBJ1-2; unclear D gene. Trimming took off 6 bases at V and 0 bases at J, with 14 bases between the two ends. The length of the CDR3 is 15 residues.

By share, this clonotype ranks as medium-sized. The chain carries TRBV12-3 or TRBV12-4 and TRBJ1-2, with D unclear. V gave up 8 bases and J gave up 7 bases, with 20 bases separating them. This CDR3 spans 14 amino acids. The CDR3 DNA reads TGTGCCAGCGGGGTATTCGGCAGCATGAGTGGCTACACCTTC. Its translation is CASGVFGSMSGYTF.

Sample share makes this clonotype medium-sized (0.01 to 0.1%). The V and J genes are TRBV12-3 or TRBV12-4 and TRBJ1-2; no reliable D call. The length of the CDR3 is 11 residues. V lost 4 bases and J 2 bases, leaving 2 bases between the germline ends. The CDR3 spells CASSSNYGYTF. The CDR3 nucleotides read TGTGCCAGCAGTTCCAACTATGGCTACACCTTC.

This clonotype is categorized as medium-sized (0.01 to 0.1%). CDR3 sequence (DNA): TGTGCCAGCAGTCCGACAGGGACCTATGGCTACACCTTC. This translates into CASSPTGTYGYTF. The chain joins TRBV12-3 or TRBV12-4 to TRBJ1-2, with 7 positions matching TRBD1. This CDR3 region has 13 residues. J lost 4 bases, V lost 5 bases, and 4 bases had no gene match.

This clonotype is labeled as large. The rearrangement uses TRBV12-3 or TRBV12-4 and TRBJ1-2; D not resolved. The CDR3 loop spans 14 amino acids. The ends were cut back, 5 bases at V and 3 bases at J, with 13 bases in the middle. CDR3 sequence: CASSQSDGDYGYTF. The CDR3 bases are TGTGCCAGCAGTCAATCCGACGGGGACTATGGCTACACCTTC.

Sample share makes this clonotype medium-sized. CDR3 nucleotides: TGTGCCAGCAAGGACACTGACAGAGATTATGGCTACACCTTC. Its protein product is CASKDTDRDYGYTF. The chain has TRBV12-3 or TRBV12-4 and TRBJ1-2, with D perhaps TRBD1 (5 bases). Trimming removed 7 bases at V and 5 bases at J, with 17 bases between. The CDR3 has 14 amino acids.

This clonotype is classed as large. This sequence joins TRBV12-3 or TRBV12-4 and TRBJ1-2; 7 positions agree with TRBD1. This CDR3 contains 11 residues. The junction had 0 bases not matched to a gene; V was cut back by 8 bases and J by 3 bases. CDR3 loop: CASDRDYGYTF. DNA for the CDR3: TGTGCCAGCGACAGGGACTATGGCTACACCTTC.

This clonotype is large in the sample. This chain connects TRBV12-3 or TRBV12-4 to TRBJ1-2; D unresolved. Trimming cost V 8 bases and J 4 bases, with 5 bases left between them. This CDR3 contains 10 residues. This CDR3 reads CASWFYGYTF. CDR3 bases: TGTGCCAGCTGGTTCTATGGCTACACCTTC.

In its sample, this clonotype was seen many times. The V call is TRBV12-3 or TRBV12-4, the J call TRBJ1-2; D perhaps matches TRBD1 (5 bases). This CDR3 contains 13 residues. The ends were cut back, 6 bases at V and 5 bases at J, with 13 bases in the middle. The CDR3 sequence: CASRRQGGYGYTF. CDR3 in DNA: TGTGCCAGCAGACGGCAGGGAGGGTATGGCTACACCTTC.

Sample share makes this clonotype medium-sized. The J gene is TRBJ1-2, the V gene TRBV12-3 or TRBV12-4; 9 bases line up with TRBD1. The CDR3 sequence is 13 residues long. The trim removed 5 bases at V and 7 bases at J, leaving 5 bases unmatched. The CDR3 coding sequence is TGTGCCAGCAGTCCGGACAGGGGCTCTGGCTACACCTTC. Translated: CASSPDRGSGYTF.

Relative to its sample, this clonotype is medium-sized. V usage is TRBV12-3 or TRBV12-4 and J usage is TRBJ1-2, with D hard to call. V lost 2 bases and J lost 5, with 12 bases in between. The CDR3 loop spans 14 amino acids. The CDR3 reads CASSLTRGYYGYTF. CDR3 DNA: TGTGCCAGCAGTTTAACCCGAGGATATTATGGCTACACCTTC.

This clonotype has more than one count but fewer than ten. A junction end diverges from the germline sequence, so it may reflect a read error. The gene calls are TRBV12-3 or TRBV12-4 and TRBJ1-2, with a weak D call TRBD1 (6 bases). The CDR3 spans 13 residues. The CDR3 nucleotides are TGTGCTAGCAGTTTCAGGGGAATCTATGGCTACACCTTC. The encoded protein is CASSFRGIYGYTF.

This clonotype was found many times. The chain's CDR3 is CASSSPGQEYGYTF. For the CDR3, the DNA is TGTGCCAGCAGTTCGCCGGGACAGGAATATGGCTACACCTTC. The chain has TRBV12-3 or TRBV12-4 and TRBJ1-2; 8 bases agree with TRBD1. There are 14 residues in the CDR3. V gave up 4 bases and J gave up 5 bases; unmatched junction bases: 6.

By share, this clonotype counts as medium-sized (0.01 to 0.1%). The rearrangement uses TRBV12-3 or TRBV12-4 and TRBJ1-2; 7 bases map to TRBD1. CDR3 size: 13 residues. V shed 5 bases and J 6 bases; nucleotides not matched to a gene: 6. CDR3 nucleotide sequence: TGTGCCAGCAGTCGGGACAGATTCCATGGCTACACCTTC. Translating gives CASSRDRFHGYTF.

This clonotype ranks as large. The V and J genes are TRBV12-3 or TRBV12-4 and TRBJ1-2; no reliable D call. The CDR3 loop spans 11 amino acids. V was cut by 2 bases and J by 7 bases, with 5 bases left in between. In DNA form, the CDR3 reads TGTGCCAGCAGTTTAAGGTCTGGCTACACCTTC. This codes for CASSLRSGYTF.

This clonotype is classed as medium-sized. The V gene is TRBV12-3 or TRBV12-4, the J gene TRBJ1-2; 7 positions match TRBD1. The V gene end was trimmed by 5 bases and the J gene end by 0 bases; junction bases not matched to a gene: 3. The CDR3 is 14 amino acids. This chain's CDR3 is CASSIGTANYGYTF. CDR3 in DNA: TGTGCCAGCAGTATCGGGACAGCTAACTATGGCTACACCTTC.

Judged by abundance, this clonotype is large. This chain links TRBV12-3 or TRBV12-4 with TRBJ1-2; 8 bases are a match to TRBD1. This CDR3 is 17 amino acids long. V was clipped by 0 bases and J by 5 bases; unmatched bases: 11. CDR3 sequence reads: CASSLATGTGKGYGYTF. Written as DNA, the CDR3 is TGTGCCAGCAGTTTAGCCACCGGGACAGGAAAAGGTTATGGCTACACCTTC.